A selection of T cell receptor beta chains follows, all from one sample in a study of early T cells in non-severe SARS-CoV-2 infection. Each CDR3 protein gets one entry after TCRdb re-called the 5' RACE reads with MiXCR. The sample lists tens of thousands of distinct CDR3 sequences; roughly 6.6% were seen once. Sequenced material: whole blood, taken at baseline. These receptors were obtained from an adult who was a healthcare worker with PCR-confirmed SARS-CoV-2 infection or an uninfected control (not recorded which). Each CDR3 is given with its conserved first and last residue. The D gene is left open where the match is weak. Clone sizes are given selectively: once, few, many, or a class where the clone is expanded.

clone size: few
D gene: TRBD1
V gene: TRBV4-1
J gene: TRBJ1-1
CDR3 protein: CASNLQGLSTEAFF
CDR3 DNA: TGCGCCAGCAACCTACAGGGGTTAAGCACTGAAGCTTTCTTT

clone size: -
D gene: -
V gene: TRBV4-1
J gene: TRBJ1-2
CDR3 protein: CASSHISLRGSNYGYTF
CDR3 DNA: TGCGCCAGCAGCCACATCTCCCTGAGGGGGAGCAACTATGGCTACACCTTC

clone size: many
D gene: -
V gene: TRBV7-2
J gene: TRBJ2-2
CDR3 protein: CASSLGTPRSGELFF
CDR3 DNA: TGTGCCAGCAGCTTGGGGACCCCGAGGTCCGGGGAGCTGTTTTTT

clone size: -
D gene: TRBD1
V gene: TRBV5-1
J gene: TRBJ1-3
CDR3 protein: CASSGTGYSGNTIYF
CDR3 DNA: TGCGCCAGCAGCGGGACAGGATACTCTGGAAACACCATATATTTT

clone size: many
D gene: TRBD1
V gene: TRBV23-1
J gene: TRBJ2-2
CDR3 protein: CASSQFRQGASGELFF
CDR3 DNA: TGCGCCAGCAGTCAATTCCGACAGGGGGCGTCCGGGGAGCTGTTTTTT

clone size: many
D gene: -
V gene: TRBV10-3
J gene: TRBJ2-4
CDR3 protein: CAISPGTRALVAKNIQYF
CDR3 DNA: TGTGCCATCAGTCCCGGGACACGGGCCCTTGTAGCCAAAAACATTCAGTACTTC

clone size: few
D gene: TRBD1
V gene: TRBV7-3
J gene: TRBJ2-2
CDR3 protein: CASSAGGQSTGELFF
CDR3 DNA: TGTGCCAGCAGCGCTGGGGGACAGAGTACCGGGGAGCTGTTTTTT

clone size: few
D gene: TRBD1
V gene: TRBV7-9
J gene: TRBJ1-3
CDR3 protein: CASSYLTGAGNTIYF
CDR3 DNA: TGTGCCAGCAGCTACCTCACAGGGGCTGGAAACACCATATATTTT

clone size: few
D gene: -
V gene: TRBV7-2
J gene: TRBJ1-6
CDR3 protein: CASSLGRPGSSSPLHF
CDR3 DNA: TGTGCCAGCAGCTTAGGACGGCCAGGATCAAGTTCACCCCTCCACTTT

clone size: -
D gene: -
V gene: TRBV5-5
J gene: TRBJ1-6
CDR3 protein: CASSLEVVRNSPLHF
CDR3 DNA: TGTGCCAGCAGCTTGGAGGTCGTCAGAAATTCACCCCTCCACTTT

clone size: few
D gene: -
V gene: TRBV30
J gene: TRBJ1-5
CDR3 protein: CAWAQGSGQPQHF
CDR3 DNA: TGTGCCTGGGCTCAGGGTTCGGGTCAGCCCCAGCATTTT

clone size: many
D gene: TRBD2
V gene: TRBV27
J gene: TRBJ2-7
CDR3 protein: CASGSGASGDYEQYF
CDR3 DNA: TGTGCCAGCGGATCTGGGGCTAGCGGGGACTACGAGCAGTACTTC

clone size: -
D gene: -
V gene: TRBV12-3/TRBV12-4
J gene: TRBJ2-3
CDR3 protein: CASSQITDTQYF
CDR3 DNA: TGTGCCAGCAGTCAGATCACAGATACGCAGTATTTT

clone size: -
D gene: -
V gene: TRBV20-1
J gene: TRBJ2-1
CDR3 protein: CSARDTGNEQFF
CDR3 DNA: TGCAGTGCTAGGGATACGGGCAATGAGCAGTTCTTC

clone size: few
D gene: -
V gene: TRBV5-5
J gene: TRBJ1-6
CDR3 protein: CASSLEGDSPLHF
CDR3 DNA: TGTGCCAGCAGCTTGGAGGGGGATTCACCCCTCCACTTT

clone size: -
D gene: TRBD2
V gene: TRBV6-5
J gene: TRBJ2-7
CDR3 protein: CASRGRSGSRYEQYF
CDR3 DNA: TGTGCCAGCAGGGGCCGAAGCGGGAGTCGGTACGAGCAGTACTTC

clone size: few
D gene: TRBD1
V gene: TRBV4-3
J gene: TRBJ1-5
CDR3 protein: CASSLSRGAPNQPQHF
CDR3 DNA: TGCGCCAGCAGCCTTTCCAGGGGGGCCCCCAATCAGCCCCAGCATTTT

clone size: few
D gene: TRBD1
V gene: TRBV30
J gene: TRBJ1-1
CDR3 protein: CAWSRQGNTEAFF
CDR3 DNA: TGTGCCTGGAGTAGACAGGGGAACACTGAAGCTTTCTTT

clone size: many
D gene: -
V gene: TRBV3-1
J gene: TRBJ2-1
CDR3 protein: CASSQDLENSYNEQFF
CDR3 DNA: TGTGCCAGCAGCCAAGATCTGGAGAATTCCTACAATGAGCAGTTCTTC

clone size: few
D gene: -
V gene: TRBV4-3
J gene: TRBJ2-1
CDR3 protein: CASKRSKGHNEQFF
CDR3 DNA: TGCGCCAGCAAGCGGAGCAAAGGTCACAATGAGCAGTTCTTC

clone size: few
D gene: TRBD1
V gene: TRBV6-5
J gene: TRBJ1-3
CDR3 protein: CASSARTGHSAGNTIYF
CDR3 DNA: TGTGCCAGCAGTGCTAGGACAGGTCACAGCGCAGGAAACACCATATATTTT

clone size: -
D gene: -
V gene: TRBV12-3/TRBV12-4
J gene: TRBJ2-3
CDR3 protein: CASSFLPGRPPTMDTQYF
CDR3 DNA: TGTGCCAGCAGTTTTCTTCCAGGTCGCCCCCCCACCATGGATACGCAGTATTTT

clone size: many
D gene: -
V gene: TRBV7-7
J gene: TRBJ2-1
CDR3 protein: CASSLAVDNEQFF
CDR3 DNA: TGTGCTAGCAGCTTAGCGGTAGACAATGAGCAGTTCTTC

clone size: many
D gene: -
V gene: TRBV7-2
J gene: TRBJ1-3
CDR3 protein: CASSIQGSGNTIYF
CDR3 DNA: TGTGCCAGCAGCATACAGGGCTCTGGAAACACCATATATTTT

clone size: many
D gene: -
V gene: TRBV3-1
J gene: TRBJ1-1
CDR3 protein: CASSPKLNTEAFF
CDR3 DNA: TGTGCCAGCAGCCCAAAGTTGAACACTGAAGCTTTCTTT

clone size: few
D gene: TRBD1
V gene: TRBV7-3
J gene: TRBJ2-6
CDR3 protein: CASSFPTGAGANVLTF
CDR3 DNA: TGTGCCAGCAGCTTTCCAACAGGGGCCGGGGCCAACGTCCTGACTTTC

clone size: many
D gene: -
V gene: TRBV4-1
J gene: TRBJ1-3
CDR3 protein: CASSEKSGNTIYF
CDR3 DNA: TGCGCCAGCAGCGAAAAATCTGGAAACACCATATATTTT

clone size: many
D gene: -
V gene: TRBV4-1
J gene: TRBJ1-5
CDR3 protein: CASSQVWAGDFDQPQHF
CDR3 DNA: TGCGCCAGCAGCCAAGTTTGGGCAGGGGACTTCGATCAGCCCCAGCATTTT

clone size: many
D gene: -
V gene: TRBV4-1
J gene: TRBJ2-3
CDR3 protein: CASSQVLARGSTDTQYF
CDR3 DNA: TGCGCCAGCAGCCAAGTTCTGGCTAGAGGTAGCACAGATACGCAGTATTTT

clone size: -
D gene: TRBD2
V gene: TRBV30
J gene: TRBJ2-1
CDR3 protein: CAARTSGNNEQFF
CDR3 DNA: TGTGCCGCCCGGACTAGCGGAAACAATGAGCAGTTCTTC

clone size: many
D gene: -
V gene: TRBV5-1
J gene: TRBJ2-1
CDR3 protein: CASSLEGAYNEQFF
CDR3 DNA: TGCGCCAGCAGCTTGGAGGGCGCCTACAATGAGCAGTTCTTC

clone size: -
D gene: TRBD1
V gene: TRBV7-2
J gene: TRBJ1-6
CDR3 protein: CASSPRWTGGDSPLHF
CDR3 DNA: TGTGCCAGCAGCCCCCGATGGACAGGGGGAGATTCACCCCTCCACTTT

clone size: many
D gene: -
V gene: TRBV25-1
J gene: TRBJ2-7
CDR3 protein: CASSEYYEQYF
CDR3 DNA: TGTGCCAGCAGTGAATACTACGAGCAGTACTTC

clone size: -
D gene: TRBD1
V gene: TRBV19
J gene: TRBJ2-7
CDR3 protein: CASRDRGREQYF
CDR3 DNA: TGTGCCAGCCGGGACAGGGGGCGCGAGCAGTACTTC

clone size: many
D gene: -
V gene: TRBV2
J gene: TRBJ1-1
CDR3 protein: CASMYLPNTEAFF
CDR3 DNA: TGTGCCAGCATGTATCTGCCGAACACTGAAGCTTTCTTT

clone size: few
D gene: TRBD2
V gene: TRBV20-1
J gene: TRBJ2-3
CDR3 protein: CSARRLAGPVDTQYF
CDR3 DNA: TGCAGTGCGAGACGACTAGCGGGCCCCGTGGATACGCAGTATTTT

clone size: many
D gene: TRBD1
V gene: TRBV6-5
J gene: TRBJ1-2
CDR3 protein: CASSLAATGDGYTF
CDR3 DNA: TGTGCCAGCAGTTTGGCCGCGACAGGGGATGGCTACACCTTC

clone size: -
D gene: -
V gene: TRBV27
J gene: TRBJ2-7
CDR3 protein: CASSWRTDSYEQYF
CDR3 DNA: TGTGCCAGCAGTTGGAGGACCGATTCCTACGAGCAGTACTTC

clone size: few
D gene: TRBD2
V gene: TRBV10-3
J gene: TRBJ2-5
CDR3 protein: CAISQLAGQETQYF
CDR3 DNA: TGTGCCATCAGTCAACTAGCGGGTCAAGAGACCCAGTACTTC

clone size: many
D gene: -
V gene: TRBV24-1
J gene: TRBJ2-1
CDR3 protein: CATSDLPTGFYNEQFF
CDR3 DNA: TGTGCCACCAGTGATTTGCCCACAGGGTTCTACAATGAGCAGTTCTTC

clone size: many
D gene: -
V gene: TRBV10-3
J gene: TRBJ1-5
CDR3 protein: CAIRTGNQPQHF
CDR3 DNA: TGTGCCATCAGGACGGGGAATCAGCCCCAGCATTTT

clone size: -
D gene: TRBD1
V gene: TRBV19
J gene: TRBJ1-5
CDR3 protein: CASSTRQGNQPQHF
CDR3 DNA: TGTGCCAGTAGTACCCGACAGGGTAATCAGCCCCAGCATTTT

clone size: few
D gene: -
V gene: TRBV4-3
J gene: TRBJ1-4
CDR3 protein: CASSQEQGLPTNEKLFF
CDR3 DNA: TGCGCCAGCAGCCAAGAACAGGGATTACCAACTAATGAAAAACTGTTTTTT

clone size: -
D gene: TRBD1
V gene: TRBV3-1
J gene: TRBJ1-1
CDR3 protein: CASSQTGVGTEAFF
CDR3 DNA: TGTGCCAGCAGCCAAACAGGGGTAGGCACTGAAGCTTTCTTT

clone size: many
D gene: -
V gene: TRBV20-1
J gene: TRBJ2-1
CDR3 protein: CSARGISEKQFF
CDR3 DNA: TGCAGTGCTAGGGGAATTAGCGAAAAGCAGTTCTTC